This T cell receptor beta chain was found in a study of spatial heterogeneity in lung cancer. Study-wide points: Tumoral mutation counts were tracked by counts of expanded intratumoral alpha and beta TCRs.

Every TCR cDNA molecule bore a unique molecular identifier. TCRdb called the 5' RACE reads again in MiXCR, with one record for every CDR3 protein. The table lists 9,500 to 11,000 distinct CDR3 sequences, 5.1% of them singletons. Documented time point: sample taken at primary tumor resection. The CDR3 covers 16 residues. CDR1 and CDR2 (germline): SGDLS, YYNGEE. The V gene end was trimmed by 4 bases and the J gene end by 5 bases; junction bases not matched to a gene: 12. A note on this clonotype: Its antigen is undetermined.

The receptor was derived from a male donor with early-stage non-small cell lung cancer. The sequencing used lung tumor tissue, collected at surgery. The V call is TRBV9, the J call TRBJ2-3, with 8 positions matching TRBD1. As DNA, the CDR3 is TGTGCCAGCAGCCCATATCCGGGACAGGAAAAAGATACGCAGTATTTT. This translates into CASSPYPGQEKDTQYF.